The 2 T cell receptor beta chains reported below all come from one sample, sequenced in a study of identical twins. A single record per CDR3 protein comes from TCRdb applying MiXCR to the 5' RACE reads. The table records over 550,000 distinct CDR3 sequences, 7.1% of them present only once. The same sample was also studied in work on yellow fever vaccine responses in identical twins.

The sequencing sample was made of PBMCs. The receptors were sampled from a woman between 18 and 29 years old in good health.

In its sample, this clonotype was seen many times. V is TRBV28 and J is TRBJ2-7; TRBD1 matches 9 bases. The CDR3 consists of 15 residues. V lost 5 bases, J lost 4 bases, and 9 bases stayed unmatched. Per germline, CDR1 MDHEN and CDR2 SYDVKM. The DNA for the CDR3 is TGTGCCAGCAGTGTACCGGGACAGGGTCTTTACGAGCAGTACTTC. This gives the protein CASSVPGQGLYEQYF.

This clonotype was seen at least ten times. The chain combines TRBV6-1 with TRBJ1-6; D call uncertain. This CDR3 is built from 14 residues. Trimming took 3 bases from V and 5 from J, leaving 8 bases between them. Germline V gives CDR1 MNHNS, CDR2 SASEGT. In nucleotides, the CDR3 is TGTGCCAGCAGTGAGCAAAGCGATAATTCACCCCTCCACTTT. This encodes CASSEQSDNSPLHF.